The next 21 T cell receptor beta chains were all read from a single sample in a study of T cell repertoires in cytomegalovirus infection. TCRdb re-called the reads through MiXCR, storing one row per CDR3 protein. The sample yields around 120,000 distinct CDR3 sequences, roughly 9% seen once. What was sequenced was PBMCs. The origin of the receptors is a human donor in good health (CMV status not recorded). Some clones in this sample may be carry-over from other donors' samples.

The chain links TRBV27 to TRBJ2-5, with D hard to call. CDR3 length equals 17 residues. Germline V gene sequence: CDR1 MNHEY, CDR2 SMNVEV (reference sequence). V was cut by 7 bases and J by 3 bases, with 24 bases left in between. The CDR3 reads CASIPRVAGLKKETQYF. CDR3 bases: TGTGCCAGCATCCCACGAGTGGCCGGGTTAAAAAAAGAGACCCAGTACTTC.

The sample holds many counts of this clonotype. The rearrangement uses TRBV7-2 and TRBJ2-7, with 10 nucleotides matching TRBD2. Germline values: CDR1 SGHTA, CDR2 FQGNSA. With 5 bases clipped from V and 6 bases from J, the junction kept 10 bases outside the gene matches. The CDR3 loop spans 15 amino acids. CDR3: CASSGGSSGGLEQYF. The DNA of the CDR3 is TGTGCCAGCAGCGGGGGTAGTAGCGGGGGGCTCGAGCAGTACTTC. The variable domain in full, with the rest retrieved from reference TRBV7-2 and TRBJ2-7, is GAGVSQSPSNKVTEKGKDVELRCDPISGHTALYWYRQSLGQGLEFLIYFQGNSAPDKSGLPSDRFSAERTGGSVSTLTIQRTQQEDSAVYLCASSGGSSGGLEQYFGPGTRLTVT.

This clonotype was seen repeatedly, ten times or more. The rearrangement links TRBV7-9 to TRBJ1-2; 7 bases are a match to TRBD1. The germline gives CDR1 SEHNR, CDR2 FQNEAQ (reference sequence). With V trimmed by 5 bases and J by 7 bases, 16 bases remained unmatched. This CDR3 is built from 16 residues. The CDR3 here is CASSPETGQTVRGYTF. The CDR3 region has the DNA TGTGCCAGCAGCCCCGAAACGGGACAGACCGTGCGTGGCTACACCTTC.

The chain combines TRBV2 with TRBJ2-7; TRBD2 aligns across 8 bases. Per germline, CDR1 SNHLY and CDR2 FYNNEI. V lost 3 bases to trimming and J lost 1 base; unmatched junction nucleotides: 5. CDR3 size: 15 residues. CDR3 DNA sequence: TGTGCCAGCAGTGAGTTAGCGGGGCCTTCCTACGAGCAGTACTTC. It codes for CASSELAGPSYEQYF.

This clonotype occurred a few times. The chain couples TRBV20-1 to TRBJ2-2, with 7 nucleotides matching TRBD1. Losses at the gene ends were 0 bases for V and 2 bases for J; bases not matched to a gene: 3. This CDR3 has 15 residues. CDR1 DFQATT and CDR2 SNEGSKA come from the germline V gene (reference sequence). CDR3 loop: CSARDGTANTGELFF. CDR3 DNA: TGCAGTGCTAGAGACGGGACAGCCAACACCGGGGAGCTGTTTTTT.

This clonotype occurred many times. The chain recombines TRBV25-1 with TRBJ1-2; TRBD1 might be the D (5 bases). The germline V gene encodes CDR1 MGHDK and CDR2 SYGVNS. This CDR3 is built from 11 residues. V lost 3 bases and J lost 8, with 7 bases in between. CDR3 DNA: TGTGCCAGCAGTGAGGGGCACGGCTACACCTTC. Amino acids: CASSEGHGYTF.

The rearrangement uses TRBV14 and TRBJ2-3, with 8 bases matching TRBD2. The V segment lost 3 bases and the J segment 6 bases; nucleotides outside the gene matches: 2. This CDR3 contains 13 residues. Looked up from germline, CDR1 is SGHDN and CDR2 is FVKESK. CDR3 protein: CASSHPGGDTQYF. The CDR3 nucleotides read TGTGCCAGCAGCCACCCGGGGGGGGATACGCAGTATTTT.

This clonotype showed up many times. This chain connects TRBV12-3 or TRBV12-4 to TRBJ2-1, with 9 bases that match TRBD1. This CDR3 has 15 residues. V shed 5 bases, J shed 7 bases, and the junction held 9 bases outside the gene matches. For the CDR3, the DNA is TGTGCCAGCAGTCTTGCGGGGACAGGGCTGAATGAGCAGTTCTTC. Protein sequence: CASSLAGTGLNEQFF.

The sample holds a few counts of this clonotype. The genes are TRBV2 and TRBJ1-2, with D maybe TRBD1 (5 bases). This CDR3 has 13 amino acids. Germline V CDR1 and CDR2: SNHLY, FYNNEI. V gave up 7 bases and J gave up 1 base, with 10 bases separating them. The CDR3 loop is CASTGEINYGYTF. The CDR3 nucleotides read TGTGCCAGCACGGGGGAGATTAACTATGGCTACACCTTC.

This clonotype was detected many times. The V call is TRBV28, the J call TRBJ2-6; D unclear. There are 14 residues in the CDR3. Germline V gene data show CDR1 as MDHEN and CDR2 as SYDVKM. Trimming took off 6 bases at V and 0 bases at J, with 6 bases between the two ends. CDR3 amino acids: CASSLDSGANVLTF. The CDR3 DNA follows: TGTGCCAGCAGCTTAGACTCTGGGGCCAACGTCCTGACTTTC.

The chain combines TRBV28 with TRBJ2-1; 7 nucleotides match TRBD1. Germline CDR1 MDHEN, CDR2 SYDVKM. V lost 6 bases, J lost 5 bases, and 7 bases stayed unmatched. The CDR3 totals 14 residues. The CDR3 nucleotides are TGTGCCAGCAGACCAGACAGGGTGGACAATGAGCAGTTCTTC. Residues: CASRPDRVDNEQFF.

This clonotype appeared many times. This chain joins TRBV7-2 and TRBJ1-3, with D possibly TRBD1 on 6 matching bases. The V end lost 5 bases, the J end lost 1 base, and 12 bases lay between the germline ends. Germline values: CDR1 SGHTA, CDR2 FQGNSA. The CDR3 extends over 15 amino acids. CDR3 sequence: CASSRRTVSGNTIYF. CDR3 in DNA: TGTGCCAGCAGCAGACGGACAGTATCTGGAAACACCATATATTTT.

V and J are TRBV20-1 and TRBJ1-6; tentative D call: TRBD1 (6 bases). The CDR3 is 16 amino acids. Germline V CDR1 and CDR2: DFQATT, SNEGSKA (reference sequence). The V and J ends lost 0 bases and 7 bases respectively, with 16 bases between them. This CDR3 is CSARDRPARGNSPLHF. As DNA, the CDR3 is TGCAGTGCTAGAGATCGTCCAGCCAGGGGCAATTCACCCCTCCACTTT.

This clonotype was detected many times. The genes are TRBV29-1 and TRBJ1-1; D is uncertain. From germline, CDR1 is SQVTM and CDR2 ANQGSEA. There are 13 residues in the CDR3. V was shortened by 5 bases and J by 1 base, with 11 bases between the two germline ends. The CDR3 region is CSVPSTGNTEAFF. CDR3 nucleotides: TGCAGCGTTCCCTCGACGGGGAACACTGAAGCTTTCTTT.

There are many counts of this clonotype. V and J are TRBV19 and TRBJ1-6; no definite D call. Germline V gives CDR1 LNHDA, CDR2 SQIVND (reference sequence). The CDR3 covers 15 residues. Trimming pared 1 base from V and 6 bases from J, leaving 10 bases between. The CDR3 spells CASSIGGGGNSPLHF. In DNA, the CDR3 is TGTGCCAGTAGTATAGGGGGAGGTGGTAATTCACCCCTCCACTTT.

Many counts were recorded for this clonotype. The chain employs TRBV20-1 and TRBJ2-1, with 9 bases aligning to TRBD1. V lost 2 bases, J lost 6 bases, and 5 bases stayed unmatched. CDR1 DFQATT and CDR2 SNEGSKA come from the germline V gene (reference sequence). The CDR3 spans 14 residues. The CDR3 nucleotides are TGCAGTGCTAGAAGGACAGGGGCGGCCAATGAGCAGTTCTTC. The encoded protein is CSARRTGAANEQFF.

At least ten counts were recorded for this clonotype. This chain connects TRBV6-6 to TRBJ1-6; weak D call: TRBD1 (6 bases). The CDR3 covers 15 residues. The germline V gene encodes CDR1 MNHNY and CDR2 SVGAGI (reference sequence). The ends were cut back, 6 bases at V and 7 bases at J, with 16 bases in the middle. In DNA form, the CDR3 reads TGTGCCAGCAGACAATCGACAGGAATAAATTCACCCCTCCACTTT. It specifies CASRQSTGINSPLHF.

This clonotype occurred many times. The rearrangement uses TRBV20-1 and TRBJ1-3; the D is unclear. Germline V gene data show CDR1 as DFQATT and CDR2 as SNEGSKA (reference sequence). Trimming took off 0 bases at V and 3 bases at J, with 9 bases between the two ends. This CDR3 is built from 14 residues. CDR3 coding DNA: TGCAGTGCTAGAGATATAACAGTTGGAAACACCATATATTTT. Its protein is CSARDITVGNTIYF.

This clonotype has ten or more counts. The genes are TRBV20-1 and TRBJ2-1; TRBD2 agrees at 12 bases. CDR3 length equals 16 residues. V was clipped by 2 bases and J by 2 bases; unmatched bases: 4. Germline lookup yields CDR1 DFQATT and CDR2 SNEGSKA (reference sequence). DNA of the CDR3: TGCAGTGCTAGATCCCTAGCGGGGGGGCCCTACAATGAGCAGTTCTTC. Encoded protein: CSARSLAGGPYNEQFF.

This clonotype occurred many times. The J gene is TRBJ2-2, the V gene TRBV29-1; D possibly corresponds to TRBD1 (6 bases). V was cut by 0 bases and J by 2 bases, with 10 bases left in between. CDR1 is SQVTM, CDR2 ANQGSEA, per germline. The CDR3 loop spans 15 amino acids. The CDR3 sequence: CSVEEHGTNTGELFF. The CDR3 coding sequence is TGCAGCGTTGAAGAGCACGGGACAAACACCGGGGAGCTGTTTTTT.

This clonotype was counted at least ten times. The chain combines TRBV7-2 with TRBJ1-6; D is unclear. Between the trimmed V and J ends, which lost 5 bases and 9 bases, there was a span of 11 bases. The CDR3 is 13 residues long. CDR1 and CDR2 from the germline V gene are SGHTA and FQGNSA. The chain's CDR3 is CASSRIPSSPLHF. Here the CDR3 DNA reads TGTGCCAGCAGCCGGATTCCTTCTTCACCCCTCCACTTT.